This T cell receptor beta chain was captured by sequencing in a study of blood T cell repertoires in COVID-19. As processed by the authors: Reference gene primer amplification yielded estimated nucleated cell counts. Profiled with immunoSEQ multiplex PCR; TCRdb holds only in-frame clones, not every one. From that table come the V and J calls and clone size; the DNA was used to work out D and trimming. Among around 200,000 clones listed, approximately 84% were seen once. Per the germline V gene, CDR1 is SGHVS and CDR2 is FQNEAQ. The V and J ends lost 5 bases and 0 bases, in that order; junction bases with no gene match: 7. The CDR3 extends over 16 amino acids.

The material sequenced was peripheral blood. The TCR was taken from an elderly woman with acute or convalescent COVID-19. The rearrangement joins TRBV7-8 to TRBJ1-3; 7 bases line up with TRBD1. The CDR3, as DNA: TGTGCCAGCAGCCCAGGGACAGAACTCTCTGGAAACACCATATATTTT. Encoded protein: CASSPGTELSGNTIYF.